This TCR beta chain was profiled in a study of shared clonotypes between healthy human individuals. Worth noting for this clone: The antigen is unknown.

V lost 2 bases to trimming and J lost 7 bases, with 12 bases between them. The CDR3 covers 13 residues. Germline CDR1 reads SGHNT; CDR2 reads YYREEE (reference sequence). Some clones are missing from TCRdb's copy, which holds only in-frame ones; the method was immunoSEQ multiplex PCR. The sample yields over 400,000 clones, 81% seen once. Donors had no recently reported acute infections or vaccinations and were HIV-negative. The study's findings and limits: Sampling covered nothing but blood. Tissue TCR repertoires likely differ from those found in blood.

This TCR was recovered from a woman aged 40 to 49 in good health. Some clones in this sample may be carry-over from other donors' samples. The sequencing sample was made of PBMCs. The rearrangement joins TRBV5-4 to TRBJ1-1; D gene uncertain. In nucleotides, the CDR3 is TGTGCCAGCAGCTTACCTTCTTTAGTTGAAGCTTTCTTT. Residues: CASSLPSLVEAFF.